The T cell receptor beta chain described here comes from a study of OX40 agonist ivuxolimab in advanced cancers. About the full investigation: Ivuxolimab was a fully human IgG2 agonistic monoclonal antibody targeting the costimulatory receptor OX40 (CD134). Intravenous ivuxolimab was administered to patients every 2 weeks at six dose levels: 0.01, 0.1, 0.3, 1.5, 3 and 10 mg/kg. Among the approximately 50 dose-escalation patients, approximately 20 had hepatocellular carcinoma, around 15 melanoma, 9 renal cell carcinoma and 9 head and neck cancer. The dose-escalation cohort was around 83% male with a mean age of 60 years, ranging from about 20 to 85. Patients were allowed to have had prior anti-PD-1, anti-PD-L1 or anti-CTLA-4 therapy, and more than 35% of the dose-escalation patients had been treated with checkpoint inhibitors. Three dose-escalation patients achieved partial responses, one with hepatocellular carcinoma and two with cutaneous melanoma. The point of sequencing TCRbeta in the periphery was to test whether ivuxolimab changed TCR sequence diversity and drove clonal T-cell expansion. The paper describes the monotherapy dose-escalation part (N of about 54 patients) of the phase I trial of ivuxolimab. The paper's findings and limits, for the study overall: Which antigens the clonally expanded peripheral T cells were specific for was not determined. Clonal expansion of both CD4+ and CD8+ blood T cells was observed from baseline to week 6 at doses 0.1 to 3.0 mg/kg. Low levels of normalized T-cell clonal expansion were also seen in some patients who did not respond. After ivuxolimab, CD8+ T cells had more expanded clones than CD4+ T cells on average. In partial responders in the 0.1-3.0 mg/kg groups, normalized peripheral clonal expansion was found to be among the lowest, especially among CD8+ T cells.

The trial excluded patients who had a history of autoimmune disease or were on systemic immunosuppression. Peripheral blood for TCR sequencing was collected from all dose cohorts at baseline, on cycle 4 day 1, and on cycle 7 day 1. Samples came from an open-label, multicenter, first-in-human phase I dose-escalation trial of ivuxolimab. Adults with locally advanced or metastatic melanoma, renal cell, hepatocellular, or head and neck squamous cell carcinoma were enrolled in the trial. Before TCR sequencing, CD4+ T cells and CD8+ T cells from peripheral blood were sorted into separate populations. For sequencing of the TCRbeta CDR3 region, genomic DNA was extracted from the sorted cells. The immunoSEQ Assay was used to sequence the TCRbeta CDR3 regions. As stored in TCRdb, this immuneACCESS dataset retains in-frame rearrangements with V and J assigned. A fraction of the clones does not appear; measured against another copy, unresolved V genes explain less than half of the discrepancy, and the remainder lacks a known reason. The sample table lists 75,000 to 95,000 clones, around 92% of them with a count of one. About 9.1% of the sample is held by the ten biggest clonotypes.

As for this clone: Its antigen target is currently unknown. One base away there is no much larger clone; base qualities are not given.

Its CDR3 holds 14 amino acids, cysteine through phenylalanine. The read is trimmed to its CDR3 DNA, 42 bases read in frame from base 1. CDR1 SGHNT and CDR2 YYREEE were looked up in the germline V gene (reference sequence). Between the V and J ends, shortened by 3 bases and 7 bases respectively, the junction contains 14 bases. The sequencing here drew on CD4+ or CD8+ T cells sorted from blood, taken in a trial of the OX40 agonist ivuxolimab. The sequence is built from TRBV5-4 and TRBJ2-1; the D call could be TRBD1 or TRBD2, with each sharing 6 bases. This TCR was recovered from an adult with an advanced solid tumor such as melanoma, head and neck, liver or kidney cancer. The CDR3 protein is CASSSLRGENEQFF. Read as DNA, the sequence is TGTGCCAGCAGCTCATTGAGGGGGGAAAATGAGCAGTTCTTC. Supplemented by the reference TRBV5-4 and TRBJ2-1 proteins around the CDR3, the complete variable domain is ETGVTQSPTHLIKTRGQQVTLRCSSQSGHNTVSWYQQALGQGPQFIFQYYREEENGRGNFPPRFSGLQFPNYSSELNVNALELDDSALYLCASSSLRGENEQFFGPGTRLTVL.